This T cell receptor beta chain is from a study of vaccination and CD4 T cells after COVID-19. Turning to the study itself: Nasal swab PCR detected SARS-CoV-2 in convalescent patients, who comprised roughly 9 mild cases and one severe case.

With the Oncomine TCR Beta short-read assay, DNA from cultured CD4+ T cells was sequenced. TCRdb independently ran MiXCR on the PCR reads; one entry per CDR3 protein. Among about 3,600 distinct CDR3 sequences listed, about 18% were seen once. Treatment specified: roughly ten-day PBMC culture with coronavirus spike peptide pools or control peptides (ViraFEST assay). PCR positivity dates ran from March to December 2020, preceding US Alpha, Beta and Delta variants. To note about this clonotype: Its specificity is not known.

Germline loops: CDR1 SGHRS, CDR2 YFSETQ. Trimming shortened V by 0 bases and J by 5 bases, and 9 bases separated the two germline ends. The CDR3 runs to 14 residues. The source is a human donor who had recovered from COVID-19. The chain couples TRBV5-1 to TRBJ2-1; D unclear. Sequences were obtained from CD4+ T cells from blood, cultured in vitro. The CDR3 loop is CASSLVAVDNEQFF. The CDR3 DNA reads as TGCGCCAGCAGCTTGGTTGCAGTAGACAATGAGCAGTTCTTC.